Listed below are T cell receptor beta chains from one sample, sequenced in a study of vaccination and CD4 T cells after COVID-19. These receptors lack a known antigen. TCRdb re-analysed the PCR reads in MiXCR, keeping a single row per CDR3 protein. The data contain 3,000 to 4,000 distinct CDR3 sequences, about a quarter of them singletons. Specimen: CD4+ T cells from blood, cultured in vitro, collected after SARS-CoV-2 vaccination. Receptor source: a human donor who had recovered from COVID-19. CDR3s include the opening cysteine and the closing phenylalanine or tryptophan. Fields, in order: V gene, clone size, J gene, CDR3 length, CDR3 protein. The size of a clone is reported for some rows only, either as once, few or many, or as a class for expanded clones.

v_call: TRBV24-1; clone_size: NA; j_call: TRBJ2-1; cdr3_length: 14; cdr3_aa: CATSDPWISNEQFF
v_call: TRBV7-9; clone_size: NA; j_call: TRBJ2-1; cdr3_length: 17; cdr3_aa: CASSWALGGRSYNEQFF
v_call: TRBV7-2; clone_size: medium-sized; j_call: TRBJ2-7; cdr3_length: 14; cdr3_aa: CASSLTQLAGGWHF
v_call: TRBV7-9; clone_size: many; j_call: TRBJ1-2; cdr3_length: 14; cdr3_aa: CASRREGGNYGYTF
v_call: TRBV6-1; clone_size: few; j_call: TRBJ1-2; cdr3_length: 16; cdr3_aa: CASSEDRGASNYGYTF
v_call: TRBV27; clone_size: few; j_call: TRBJ1-2; cdr3_length: 14; cdr3_aa: CASSRTGSNYGYTF
v_call: TRBV20-1; clone_size: NA; j_call: TRBJ2-3; cdr3_length: 16; cdr3_aa: CSAPPAPGSGTDTQYF
v_call: TRBV7-3; clone_size: medium-sized; j_call: TRBJ2-7; cdr3_length: 13; cdr3_aa: CASSLGGPYEQYF
v_call: TRBV7-2; clone_size: few; j_call: TRBJ2-4; cdr3_length: 16; cdr3_aa: CASSLGEGRAKNIQYF
v_call: TRBV7-9; clone_size: medium-sized; j_call: TRBJ2-7; cdr3_length: 16; cdr3_aa: CASSLVGGGTIGGQYF
v_call: TRBV4-3; clone_size: NA; j_call: TRBJ2-7; cdr3_length: 15; cdr3_aa: CASSQDRTGPYEQYF
v_call: TRBV6-2/TRBV6-3; clone_size: few; j_call: TRBJ1-5; cdr3_length: 15; cdr3_aa: CASKDSGQGAQPQHF
v_call: TRBV20-1; clone_size: NA; j_call: TRBJ2-3; cdr3_length: 16; cdr3_aa: CSARDRGGVSTDAQYF
v_call: TRBV7-3; clone_size: medium-sized; j_call: TRBJ2-7; cdr3_length: 14; cdr3_aa: CASSSRTGDYEQYF
v_call: TRBV7-2; clone_size: many; j_call: TRBJ2-1; cdr3_length: 16; cdr3_aa: CASSFGGGVPRGEQFF
v_call: TRBV7-2; clone_size: medium-sized; j_call: TRBJ1-2; cdr3_length: 12; cdr3_aa: CASSHTVYGYTF
v_call: TRBV6-2/TRBV6-3; clone_size: NA; j_call: TRBJ1-1; cdr3_length: 16; cdr3_aa: CASSQGQTPGNTEAFF
v_call: TRBV20-1; clone_size: many; j_call: TRBJ1-6; cdr3_length: 14; cdr3_aa: CSARDNFGNSPLHF
v_call: TRBV20-1; clone_size: NA; j_call: TRBJ1-3; cdr3_length: 14; cdr3_aa: CSARGSGPGNTIYF
v_call: TRBV6-2/TRBV6-3; clone_size: NA; j_call: TRBJ2-3; cdr3_length: 15; cdr3_aa: CASSYGRQGTDTQYF
v_call: TRBV2; clone_size: few; j_call: TRBJ1-2; cdr3_length: 14; cdr3_aa: CASSEGQGAEGYTF
v_call: TRBV20-1; clone_size: few; j_call: TRBJ2-7; cdr3_length: 14; cdr3_aa: CSARDLGFPYEQYF
v_call: TRBV5-6; clone_size: NA; j_call: TRBJ1-2; cdr3_length: 13; cdr3_aa: CASSRDRVYGYTF
v_call: TRBV6-5; clone_size: many; j_call: TRBJ1-2; cdr3_length: 15; cdr3_aa: CASSYSKAEAYGYTF
v_call: TRBV4-1; clone_size: NA; j_call: TRBJ1-5; cdr3_length: 16; cdr3_aa: CASSPGNRGPNQPQHF
v_call: TRBV29-1; clone_size: NA; j_call: TRBJ1-1; cdr3_length: 13; cdr3_aa: CSVPVTRDSEAFF